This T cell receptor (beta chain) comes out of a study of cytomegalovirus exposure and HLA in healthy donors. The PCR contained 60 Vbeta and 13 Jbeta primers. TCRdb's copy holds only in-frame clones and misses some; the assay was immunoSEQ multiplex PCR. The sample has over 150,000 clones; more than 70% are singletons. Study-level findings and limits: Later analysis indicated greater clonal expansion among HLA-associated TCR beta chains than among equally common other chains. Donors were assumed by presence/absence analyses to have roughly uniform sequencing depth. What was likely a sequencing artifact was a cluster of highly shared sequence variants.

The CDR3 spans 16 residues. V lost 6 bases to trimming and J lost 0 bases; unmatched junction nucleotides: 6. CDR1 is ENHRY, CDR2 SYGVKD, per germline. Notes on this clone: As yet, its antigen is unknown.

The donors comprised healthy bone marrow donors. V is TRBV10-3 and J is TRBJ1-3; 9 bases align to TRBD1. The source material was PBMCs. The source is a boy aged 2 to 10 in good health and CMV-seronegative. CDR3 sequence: CAISELTGGSGNTIYF. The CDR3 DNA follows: TGTGCCATCAGCGAGCTGACAGGGGGCTCTGGAAACACCATATATTTT.